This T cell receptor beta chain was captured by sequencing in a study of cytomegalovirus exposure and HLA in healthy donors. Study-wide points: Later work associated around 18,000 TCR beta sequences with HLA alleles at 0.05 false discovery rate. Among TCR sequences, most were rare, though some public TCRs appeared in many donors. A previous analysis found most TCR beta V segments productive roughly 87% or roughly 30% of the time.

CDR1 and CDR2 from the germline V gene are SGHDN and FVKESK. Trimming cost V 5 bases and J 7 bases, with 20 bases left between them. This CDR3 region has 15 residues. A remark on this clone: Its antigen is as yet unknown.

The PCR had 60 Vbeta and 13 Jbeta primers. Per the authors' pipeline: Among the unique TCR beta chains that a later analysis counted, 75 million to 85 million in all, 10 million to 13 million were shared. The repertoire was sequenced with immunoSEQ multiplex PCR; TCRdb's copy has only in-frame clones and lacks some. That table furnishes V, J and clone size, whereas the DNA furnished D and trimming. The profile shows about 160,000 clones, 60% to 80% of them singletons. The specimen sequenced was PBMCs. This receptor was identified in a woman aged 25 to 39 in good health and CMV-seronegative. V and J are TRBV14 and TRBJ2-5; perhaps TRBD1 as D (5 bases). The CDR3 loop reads CASSFGHSLTWTQYF. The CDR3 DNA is TGTGCCAGCAGCTTCGGACACTCCCTGACCTGGACCCAGTACTTC.